A single sample gave rise to the 15 T cell receptor beta chains below, sequenced in a study of OX40 agonist ivuxolimab in advanced cancers. Measured with immunoSEQ multiplex PCR; TCRdb has only the in-frame clones, and not every one. The table lists some 90,000 clones, around 91% of them singletons, with over 0.7% in the top ten. The sample was CD4+ or CD8+ T cells sorted from blood, taken in a trial of the OX40 agonist ivuxolimab. Source of these receptors: an adult with an advanced solid tumor such as melanoma, head and neck, liver or kidney cancer.

The chain couples TRBV7-2 to TRBJ2-6; D possibly corresponds to TRBD2 (5 bases). CDR1 and CDR2 from the germline V gene are SGHTA and FQGNSA. The V end was cut by 7 bases, the J end by 4 bases, with 17 bases between. The CDR3 loop spans 16 amino acids. CDR3 sequence: CASTSPRGTGANVLTF. The CDR3 DNA follows: TGTGCCAGCACCTCCCCCCGGGGTACGGGGGCCAACGTCCTGACTTTC. Using reference TRBV7-2 and TRBJ2-6 for the parts outside the CDR3, the full variable domain is GAGVSQSPSNKVTEKGKDVELRCDPISGHTALYWYRQSLGQGLEFLIYFQGNSAPDKSGLPSDRFSAERTGGSVSTLTIQRTQQEDSAVYLCASTSPRGTGANVLTFGAGSRLTVL.

The chain carries TRBV19 and TRBJ1-2, with D tentatively TRBD1 (5 bases). The ends were cut back, 7 bases at V and 0 bases at J, with 12 bases in the middle. The CDR3 length is 14 residues. The germline V gene encodes CDR1 LNHDA and CDR2 SQIVND (reference sequence). CDR3 nucleotides: TGTGCCAGTACTCTACAGGTGACTAACTATGGCTACACCTTC. Its translation is CASTLQVTNYGYTF.

CDR3 DNA: TGTGCCAGCAGTGAAGGCCCTGTATTAGCCAAAAACATTCAGTACTTC. Its translation: CASSEGPVLAKNIQYF. This chain uses TRBV6-1 with TRBJ2-4; D uncertain. The CDR3 covers 16 residues. Germline V lookup: CDR1 MNHNS, CDR2 SASEGT. V gave up 1 base and J gave up 0 bases, with 10 bases separating them.

The chain recombines TRBV27 with TRBJ2-7; D may be TRBD1 (5 bases). Trimming took off 2 bases at V and 1 base at J, with 9 bases between the two ends. The V gene's germline CDR1 is MNHEY and CDR2 SMNVEV (reference sequence). This CDR3 comprises 14 residues. The CDR3 DNA follows: TGTGCCAGCAGTTTAGGCAGGGCTTCCTACGAGCAGTACTTC. As protein: CASSLGRASYEQYF.

V is TRBV19 and J is TRBJ2-2, with TRBD1 matching 9 bases. Per the germline V gene, CDR1 is LNHDA and CDR2 is SQIVND (reference sequence). V was pared by 10 bases and J by 0 bases, with 12 bases of the junction left unmatched. CDR3 length: 17 amino acids. The CDR3 bases are TGTGCCACCTCCGGCGGGACAGGGTTCCCGAACACCGGGGAGCTGTTTTTT. Encoded protein: CATSGGTGFPNTGELFF.

V and J are TRBV5-1 and TRBJ2-7, with TRBD1 matching 7 bases. CDR3 length: 15 residues. J lost 5 bases, V lost 1 base, and 9 bases had no gene match. CDR1 SGHRS and CDR2 YFSETQ come from the germline V gene. The CDR3 loop is CASSLSRQGIHEQYF. CDR3 in DNA: TGCGCCAGCAGCTTGTCCCGACAGGGAATCCACGAGCAGTACTTC.

The gene calls are TRBV9 and TRBJ2-7, with D possibly being TRBD2 (5 bases). Germline V gene data show CDR1 as SGDLS and CDR2 as YYNGEE. The CDR3 covers 16 residues. V gave up 0 bases and J gave up 6 bases, with 19 bases separating them. The CDR3 sequence: CASSVEVTGFLGEQYF. As DNA, the CDR3 is TGTGCCAGCAGCGTAGAAGTAACGGGGTTCTTGGGCGAGCAGTACTTC.

The genes are TRBV29-1 and TRBJ2-5, with D perhaps TRBD1 or TRBD2 (5 bases each). V was shortened by 7 bases and J by 5 bases, with 11 bases between the two germline ends. The CDR3 contains 11 residues. The germline CDR1 and CDR2 sequences are SQVTM and ANQGSEA. The CDR3 sequence: CSGGRAETQYF. The DNA for the CDR3 is TGCAGCGGGGGACGGGCGGAGACCCAGTACTTC.

The V and J genes are TRBV19 and TRBJ2-2; 9 nucleotides match TRBD1. In germline, CDR1 is LNHDA, CDR2 SQIVND (reference sequence). The V segment lost 6 bases and the J segment 7 bases; nucleotides outside the gene matches: 12. The CDR3 totals 16 residues. This CDR3 is CASSTSGTGQVGELFF. Here the CDR3 DNA reads TGTGCCAGTAGCACCTCCGGGACAGGGCAGGTCGGGGAGCTGTTTTTT.

This clone was counted between two and nine times. The J gene is TRBJ2-2, the V gene TRBV7-2; D call uncertain. V lost 2 bases, J lost 0 bases, and 1 base lay in between. The CDR3 runs 13 residues. Per germline, CDR1 SGHTA and CDR2 FQGNSA. The CDR3 DNA is TGTGCCAGCAGCTTACCGAACACCGGGGAGCTGTTTTTT. Amino acids: CASSLPNTGELFF.

This clone was detected a few times. The chain has TRBV28 and TRBJ2-4, with TRBD2 identical over 12 bases. The CDR3 has 16 residues. J was trimmed by 6 bases and V by 6 bases; bases with no gene match: 9. Germline CDR1 reads MDHEN; CDR2 reads SYDVKM. The CDR3 protein is CASRYRTSGEGNIQYF. The DNA for the CDR3 is TGTGCCAGCAGATACAGGACTAGCGGGGAGGGAAACATTCAGTACTTC.

V is TRBV11-2 and J is TRBJ1-1; 8 bases are shared with TRBD1. V shed 5 bases, J shed 3 bases, and the junction held 5 bases outside the gene matches. The length of the CDR3 is 14 residues. CDR1 and CDR2 (germline): SGHAT, FQNNGV. CDR3 nucleotide sequence: TGTGCCAGCAGCGTGACAGGGGCTGACACTGAAGCTTTCTTT. Amino acid sequence: CASSVTGADTEAFF.

The chain uses TRBV2 and TRBJ2-7, with a tentative D call TRBD2 (5 bases). This CDR3 has 14 residues. Germline CDR1 reads SNHLY; CDR2 reads FYNNEI. The ends were cut back, 4 bases at V and 2 bases at J, with 12 bases in the middle. CDR3 bases: TGTGCCAGCAGTGTTGCGGCCGGGGCCTACGAGCAGTACTTC. Translation gives CASSVAAGAYEQYF.

A single count supports this clone. In nucleotides, the CDR3 is TGTGCCAGTAGTAAGGTAGCGGGAGCGGATGAGCAGTTCTTC. It translates to CASSKVAGADEQFF. The chain employs TRBV19 and TRBJ2-1; 9 bases match TRBD2. The CDR3 totals 14 residues. J gave up 8 bases and V 4 bases, and 6 bases lay outside the gene matches. Germline V CDR1 and CDR2: LNHDA, SQIVND (reference sequence). The full variable domain, with the rest looked up from reference TRBV19 and TRBJ2-1, is DGGITQSPKYLFRKEGQNVTLSCEQNLNHDAMYWYRQDPGQGLRLIYYSQIVNDFQKGDIAEGYSVSREKKESFPLTVTSAQKNPTAFYLCASSKVAGADEQFFGPGTRLTVL.

The CDR3 spells CASSQEGGTSLFNEQYF. For the CDR3, the DNA is TGTGCCAGCAGCCAAGAAGGGGGGACTAGTCTGTTCAACGAGCAGTACTTC. The V gene is TRBV4-2, the J gene TRBJ2-7; 8 bases are shared with TRBD2. The CDR3 runs 17 residues. Per germline, CDR1 LGHNA and CDR2 YNFKEQ. Trimming at V came to 0 bases and at J to 5 bases, leaving 12 bases not matched to a gene.